This T cell receptor (beta chain) was observed in a study of blood T cells in healthy people across ages. The use of a sample-barcoded 5' primer and a J-beta primer mix characterized a second PCR of roughly 7 to 12 cycles. TCRdb independently ran MiXCR on the 5' RACE reads; one entry per CDR3 protein. The sample lists roughly 1.4 million distinct CDR3 sequences; almost 60% were seen once. Study results and caveats: Long-lived donors carried more naive CD4+ cells and greater diversity than aged donors.

In its sample, this clonotype was seen a few times. Its antigen is not known. This CDR3 contains 14 residues. Germline CDR1 DFQATT, CDR2 SNEGSKA (reference sequence). Trimming took off 3 bases at V and 1 base at J, with 12 bases between the two ends. The draw of peripheral blood yielded ten milliliters from each donor. The receptor's source is a man aged 18 to 30 in good health. Sequenced material: blood. V gene TRBV20-1 combines with J gene TRBJ1-2, with unresolved D. For the CDR3, the DNA is TGCAGTGCTAGTGGCCAGGCGATTAACTATGGCTACACCTTC. Protein: CSASGQAINYGYTF.